These 26 T cell receptor beta chains were all obtained from the same sample, sequenced in a study of shared clonotypes between healthy human individuals. Profiling relied on immunoSEQ multiplex PCR, and the TCRdb table lists in-frame clones only, not all of them. The table lists a few hundred thousand clones, about nine tenths of them singletons. The sequencing input was memory CD8+ T cells sorted from blood. Subset indicated: CD45RO+ cells pooled with CCR7-negative TemRA cells. The receptor set was obtained from a man younger than 30 in good health.

The chain carries TRBV29-1 and TRBJ2-5; tentative D call: TRBD2 (5 bases). Matching the DNA end better, TRBJ2-7 makes the J call doubtful. The germline gives CDR1 SQVTM, CDR2 ANQGSEA. CDR3 length equals 13 residues. Here the CDR3 reads CSVGTGEWVEQYF. CDR3 bases: TGCAGCGTTGGGACCGGGGAGTGGGTCGAGCAGTACTTC.

This clone was counted ten times or more. V is TRBV30 and J is TRBJ1-5; TRBD1 might be the D (6 bases). The CDR3 runs 14 residues. In germline, CDR1 is GTSNPN, CDR2 SVGIG (reference sequence). Trimming cost V 3 bases and J 3 bases, with 12 bases left between them. The CDR3 DNA is TGTGCCTGGAGACTACAGGGAATCAATCAGCCCCAGCATTTT. Encoded protein: CAWRLQGINQPQHF.

The V gene is TRBV6-6, the J gene TRBJ1-2; 9 nucleotides line up with TRBD1. The CDR3 runs to 14 residues. V lost 2 bases to trimming and J lost 4 bases; unmatched junction nucleotides: 2. Germline CDR1 reads MNHNY; CDR2 reads SVGAGI (reference sequence). The CDR3, as DNA: TGTGCCAGCAGTTACCACAGGGGGCCCTATGGCTACACCTTC. Residues: CASSYHRGPYGYTF.

The chain employs TRBV4-2 and TRBJ2-7; 10 bases map to TRBD1. V was pared by 3 bases and J by 7 bases, with 12 bases of the junction left unmatched. CDR1 and CDR2 from the germline V gene are LGHNA and YNFKEQ. The CDR3 is 16 residues long. The CDR3 coding sequence is TGTGCCAGCAGCCAGGGGACAGGGGTGCTACTGGCTGAGCAGTACTTC. It encodes CASSQGTGVLLAEQYF.

The chain couples TRBV9 to TRBJ2-1, with a tentative D call TRBD2 (6 bases). Trimming stripped 3 bases from V and 7 bases from J, with 17 bases between. Germline CDR1 reads SGDLS; CDR2 reads YYNGEE. CDR3 length: 15 residues. The CDR3 reads CASSAESGTSNEQFF. The CDR3 DNA is TGTGCCAGCAGCGCAGAATCCGGGACTTCAAATGAGCAGTTCTTC. The variable domain in full, completed from reference TRBV9 and TRBJ2-1, reads DSGVTQTPKHLITATGQRVTLRCSPRSGDLSVYWYQQSLDQGLQFLIQYYNGEERAKGNILERFSAQQFPDLHSELNLSSLELGDSALYFCASSAESGTSNEQFFGPGTRLTVL.

The chain couples TRBV15 to TRBJ2-1, with a tentative D call TRBD2 (6 bases). Germline V gene lookup returns CDR1 LNHNV and CDR2 YYDKDF (reference sequence). Trimming took 5 bases from V and 10 from J, leaving 21 bases between them. The CDR3 totals 15 residues. CDR3 sequence reads: CATSPHRDSVGEQFF. Here the CDR3 DNA reads TGTGCCACCAGCCCACACCGGGACTCAGTCGGAGAGCAGTTCTTC.

This clone was seen a single time. The chain is built from TRBV7-2 and TRBJ1-4; D is unclear. This CDR3 is 15 amino acids long. Germline CDR1 is SGHTA and CDR2 is FQGNSA. V lost 8 bases and J lost 3, with 16 bases in between. The DNA of the CDR3 is TGTGCCAGCGGCCCCTTAGGAGTATCTAATGAAAAACTGTTTTTT. As protein: CASGPLGVSNEKLFF.

This chain uses TRBV10-1 with TRBJ2-7; D may be TRBD1 (5 bases). Germline V gives CDR1 WNHNN, CDR2 SYGVQD (reference sequence). The CDR3 sequence is 14 residues long. The germline V and J ends were trimmed by 2 bases and 6 bases, with 14 bases remaining between them. The CDR3 DNA reads as TGCGCCAGCAGTGAGCTGGGCTCAACAGGCGAGCAGTACTTC. It codes for CASSELGSTGEQYF.

With respect to this clone: Within the sample, other DNA sequences also encode this same CDR3. The rearrangement joins TRBV6-5 to TRBJ2-7; D could derive from TRBD1 or TRBD2 (7 bases each). The CDR3 runs to 15 residues. CDR1 and CDR2 from the germline V gene are MNHEY and SVGAGI. The ends were cut back, 0 bases at V and 2 bases at J, with 11 bases in the middle. This CDR3 is CASSYSAGGAYEQYF. The CDR3 nucleotides read TGTGCCAGCAGTTACTCGGCAGGGGGGGCCTACGAGCAGTACTTC.

The CDR3 reads CASSLQVLTYEQYF. The CDR3 DNA sequence: TGTGCCAGCAGTTTACAAGTCCTAACCTACGAGCAGTACTTC. V and J are TRBV28 and TRBJ2-7; D is unclear. This CDR3 comprises 14 residues. CDR1 is MDHEN and CDR2 is SYDVKM in the germline V gene. Trimming removed 2 bases from V and 2 bases from J, with 10 bases in between.

The gene calls are TRBV2 and TRBJ1-1, with a tentative D call TRBD1 (6 bases). Trimming removed 3 bases from V and 4 bases from J, with 12 bases in between. The CDR3 is 14 amino acids. CDR1 SNHLY and CDR2 FYNNEI come from the germline V gene. The CDR3 is CASSDPQGITEAFF. The DNA for the CDR3 is TGTGCCAGCAGTGACCCCCAGGGGATCACTGAAGCTTTCTTT.

With respect to this clone: The junction differs from germline at one of its ends, possibly a read error. V gene TRBV7-7 combines with J gene TRBJ2-7, with 7 bases that match TRBD2. The CDR3 runs to 15 residues. The germline V gene has CDR1 SSHAT and CDR2 FNYEAQ (reference sequence). The CDR3 region is CASSPIAGRSYEQYF. The CDR3 DNA follows: TGTGCTAGCAGCCCGATAGCGGGCCGCTCCTACGAGCAGTACTTC.

There are many counts of this clone. The chain uses TRBV28 and TRBJ2-7; D call uncertain. Germline V gene sequence: CDR1 MDHEN, CDR2 SYDVKM. V lost 3 bases to trimming and J lost 7 bases, with 13 bases between them. The CDR3 covers 13 residues. In DNA form, the CDR3 reads TGTGCCAGCAGTTTCTCCAGCGCTTTGGAGCAGTACTTC. Amino acid sequence: CASSFSSALEQYF.

This chain connects TRBV12-5 to TRBJ2-2; 7 nucleotides agree with TRBD1. Germline V gene data show CDR1 as LGHNT and CDR2 as FRNRAP. With 3 bases clipped from V and 4 bases from J, the junction kept 8 bases outside the gene matches. The CDR3 contains 16 residues. The CDR3 DNA reads as TGTGCTAGTGGTTTCCCGGACAGGTCCGCCACCGGGGAGCTGTTTTTT. This codes for CASGFPDRSATGELFF.

The table lists this clone with a count of one. This chain links TRBV9 with TRBJ1-1; 10 bases match TRBD1. Per the germline V gene, CDR1 is SGDLS and CDR2 is YYNGEE. V lost 0 bases, J lost 6 bases, and 8 bases stayed unmatched. The CDR3 is made up of 16 amino acids. The CDR3: CASSVGTTGGFAEAFF. The CDR3 DNA reads as TGTGCCAGCAGCGTAGGTACGACAGGGGGCTTCGCTGAAGCTTTCTTT.

V gene TRBV7-9 combines with J gene TRBJ2-7; D gene unclear. V dropped 1 base and J dropped 4 bases, with 11 bases sitting between them. Germline CDR1 is SEHNR and CDR2 is FQNEAQ (reference sequence). The CDR3 contains 14 residues. CDR3: CASSLGSQIYEQYF. CDR3 nucleotide sequence: TGTGCCAGCAGCTTAGGATCACAGATTTACGAGCAGTACTTC.

The chain joins TRBV19 to TRBJ1-1; 12 bases fit TRBD1. The germline CDR1 and CDR2 sequences are LNHDA and SQIVND (reference sequence). This CDR3 is 14 amino acids long. The trim removed 6 bases at V and 6 bases at J, leaving 5 bases unmatched. The CDR3 DNA is TGTGCCAGTAGAGGGACAGGGGGCGCGTCTGAAGCTTTCTTT. It encodes CASRGTGGASEAFF.

The chain joins TRBV29-1 to TRBJ2-7, with D perhaps TRBD1 (6 bases). Germline assignment: CDR1 SQVTM and CDR2 ANQGSEA. V was clipped by 6 bases and J by 3 bases, with 12 bases between them. The CDR3 is made up of 12 amino acids. The CDR3 loop is CSVEQGFYEQYF. For the CDR3, the DNA is TGCAGCGTGGAGCAGGGGTTCTACGAGCAGTACTTC.

The V and J genes are TRBV14 and TRBJ2-7; 9 bases map to TRBD1. From germline, CDR1 is SGHDN and CDR2 FVKESK. The CDR3 is made up of 14 amino acids. Losses at the gene ends were 1 base for V and 6 bases for J; bases not matched to a gene: 4. The DNA for the CDR3 is TGTGCCAGCAGCCAAGTGGGACAGGGCTCCGAGCAGTACTTC. Residues: CASSQVGQGSEQYF.

The chain combines TRBV27 with TRBJ2-5; D is perhaps TRBD1 or TRBD2 (6 bases each). The CDR3 sequence is 14 residues long. The V end was cut by 2 bases, the J end by 3 bases, with 10 bases between. The germline V gene has CDR1 MNHEY and CDR2 SMNVEV (reference sequence). CDR3 sequence reads: CASSLTGAEETQYF. DNA for the CDR3: TGTGCCAGCAGTTTAACGGGGGCGGAAGAGACCCAGTACTTC.

There are a few counts of this clone. The rearrangement joins TRBV7-9 to TRBJ2-7; D may be TRBD1 (6 bases). Germline loops: CDR1 SEHNR, CDR2 FQNEAQ (reference sequence). V was shortened by 3 bases and J by 6 bases, with 15 bases between the two germline ends. The CDR3 has 14 residues. CDR3 coding DNA: TGTGCCAGCAGCTTCGTTATCAGGGGATCCGAGCAGTACTTC. This sequence encodes CASSFVIRGSEQYF. Together with reference TRBV7-9 and TRBJ2-7, the CDR3 gives the full variable domain: DTGVSQNPRHKITKRGQNVTFRCDPISEHNRLYWYRQTLGQGPEFLTYFQNEAQLEKSRLLSDRFSAERPKGSFSTLEIQRTEQGDSAMYLCASSFVIRGSEQYFGPGTRLTVT.

CDR3 sequence reads: CASSGIVKDINTGELFF. The DNA for the CDR3 is TGCGCCAGCAGCGGGATAGTGAAGGACATTAACACCGGGGAGCTGTTTTTT. The rearrangement joins TRBV4-1 to TRBJ2-2; TRBD1 might be the D (5 bases). CDR1 and CDR2 (germline): MGHRA, YSYEKL. V gave up 5 bases and J gave up 2 bases, with 18 bases separating them. CDR3 size: 17 residues.

The J gene is TRBJ2-2, the V gene TRBV7-9, with 14 bases identical to TRBD2. The germline gives CDR1 SEHNR, CDR2 FQNEAQ (reference sequence). The CDR3 loop spans 17 amino acids. With 5 bases clipped from V and 4 bases from J, the junction kept 6 bases outside the gene matches. The CDR3: CASSPVGLAGVTGELFF. CDR3 bases: TGTGCCAGCAGCCCGGTGGGACTAGCGGGGGTCACCGGGGAGCTGTTTTTT.

This chain connects TRBV5-1 to TRBJ2-1, with TRBD2 identical over 12 bases. The J segment lost 7 bases and the V segment lost 1 base, leaving 9 bases of the junction unmatched. Germline V lookup: CDR1 SGHRS, CDR2 YFSETQ. The CDR3 has 17 amino acids. CDR3 nucleotide sequence: TGCGCCAGCAGCTTGATCTCGGGACTAGCGGGTGGGAATGAGCAGTTCTTC. Translated: CASSLISGLAGGNEQFF.

The chain uses TRBV5-4 and TRBJ2-7; TRBD2 matches 14 bases. The CDR3 totals 16 residues. Germline V gene sequence: CDR1 SGHNT, CDR2 YYREEE (reference sequence). V lost 4 bases and J lost 6; bases outside the gene matches: 9. The CDR3 protein is CASSRGTSGSSLEQYF. DNA for the CDR3: TGTGCCAGCAGCAGGGGGACTAGCGGGAGTTCTCTCGAGCAGTACTTC.

Worth noting for this clone: Other DNA sequences within the sample encode an identical CDR3. The V call is TRBV5-6, the J call TRBJ1-1; D is possibly TRBD1 (5 bases). The V and J ends lost 3 bases and 5 bases respectively, with 14 bases between them. Germline V CDR1 and CDR2: SGHDT, YYEEEE. This CDR3 is 14 amino acids long. This CDR3 reads CASSSGQGGTEAFF. The CDR3 DNA is TGTGCCAGCAGCTCCGGGCAGGGAGGGACTGAAGCTTTCTTT.